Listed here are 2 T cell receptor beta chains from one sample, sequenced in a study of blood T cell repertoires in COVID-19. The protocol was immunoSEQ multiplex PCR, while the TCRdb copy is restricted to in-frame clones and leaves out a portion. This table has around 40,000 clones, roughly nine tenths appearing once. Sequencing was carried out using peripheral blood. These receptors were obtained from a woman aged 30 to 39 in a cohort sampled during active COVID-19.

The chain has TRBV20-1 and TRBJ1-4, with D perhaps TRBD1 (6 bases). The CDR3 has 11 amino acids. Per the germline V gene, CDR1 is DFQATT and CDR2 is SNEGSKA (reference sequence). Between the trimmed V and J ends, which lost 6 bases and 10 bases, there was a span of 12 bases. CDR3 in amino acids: CSAALGGKLFF. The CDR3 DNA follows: TGCAGTGCGGCTCTAGGGGGAAAACTGTTTTTT.

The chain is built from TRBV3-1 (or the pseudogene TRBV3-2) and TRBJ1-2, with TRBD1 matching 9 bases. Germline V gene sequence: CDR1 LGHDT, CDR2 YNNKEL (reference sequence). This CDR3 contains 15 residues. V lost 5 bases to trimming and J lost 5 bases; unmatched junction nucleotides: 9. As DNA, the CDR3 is TGTGCCAGCAGCTACCTACCGGGACAGGGTTATGGCTACACCTTC. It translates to CASSYLPGQGYGYTF.